The clone carrying this T cell receptor (beta chain) came up a few times. This entry belongs to a study of identical twins. V was trimmed by 1 base and J by 2 bases, leaving 9 bases between them. The CDR3 is 16 amino acids. Each CDR3 protein gets one entry after TCRdb re-called the 5' RACE reads with MiXCR. The repertoire holds 700,000 or so distinct CDR3 sequences, with about 20% as singletons. These data also formed part of another study, on T cells expressing NK-cell markers. From that report: Also leading the CD3+CD56-NKG2C+ fraction in several donors were these clonotypes.

The clonotype was recovered from a woman under 30 in good health. This rearrangement joins TRBV12-3 or TRBV12-4 to TRBJ2-6, with unresolved D. The sequenced material came from PBMCs. In nucleotides, the CDR3 is TGTGCCAGCAGTTTAGGAAGGAGTGCTGGGGCCAACGTCCTGACTTTC. Translating gives CASSLGRSAGANVLTF.